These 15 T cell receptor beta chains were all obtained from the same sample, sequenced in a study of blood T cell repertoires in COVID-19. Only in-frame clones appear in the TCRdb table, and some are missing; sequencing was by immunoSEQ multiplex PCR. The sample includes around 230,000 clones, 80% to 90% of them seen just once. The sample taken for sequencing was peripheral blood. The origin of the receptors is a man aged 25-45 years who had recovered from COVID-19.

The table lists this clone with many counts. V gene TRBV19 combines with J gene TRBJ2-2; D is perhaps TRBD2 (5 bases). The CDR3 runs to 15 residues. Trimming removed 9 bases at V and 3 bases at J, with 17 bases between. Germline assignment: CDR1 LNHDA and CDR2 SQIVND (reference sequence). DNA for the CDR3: TGTGCCAGCTCCCGAGCCGGGGTAGACACCGGGGAGCTGTTTTTT. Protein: CASSRAGVDTGELFF.

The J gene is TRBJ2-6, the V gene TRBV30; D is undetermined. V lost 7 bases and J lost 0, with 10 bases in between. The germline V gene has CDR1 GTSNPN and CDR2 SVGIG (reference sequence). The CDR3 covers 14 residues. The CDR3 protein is CALVRFSGANVLTF. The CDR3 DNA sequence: TGTGCCTTGGTCAGGTTCTCTGGGGCCAACGTCCTGACTTTC.

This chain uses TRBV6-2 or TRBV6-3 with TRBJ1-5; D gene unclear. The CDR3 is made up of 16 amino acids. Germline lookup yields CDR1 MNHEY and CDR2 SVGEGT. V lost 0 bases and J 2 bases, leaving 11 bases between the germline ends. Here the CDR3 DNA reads TGTGCCAGCAGTTACTCCGCCGGGGATGGCAATCAGCCCCAGCATTTT. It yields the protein CASSYSAGDGNQPQHF.

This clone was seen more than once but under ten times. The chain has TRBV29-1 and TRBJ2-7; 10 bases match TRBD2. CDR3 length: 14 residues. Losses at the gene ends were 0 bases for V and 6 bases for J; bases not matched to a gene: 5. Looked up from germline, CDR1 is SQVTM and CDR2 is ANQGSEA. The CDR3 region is CSVEEERGGLEQYF. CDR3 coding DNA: TGCAGCGTTGAAGAAGAGCGGGGGGGCCTCGAGCAGTACTTC.

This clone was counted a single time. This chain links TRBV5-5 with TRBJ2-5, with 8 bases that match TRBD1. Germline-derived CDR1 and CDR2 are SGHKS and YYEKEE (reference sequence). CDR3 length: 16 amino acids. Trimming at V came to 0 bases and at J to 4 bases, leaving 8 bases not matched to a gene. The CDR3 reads CASSLAPQGAGETQYF. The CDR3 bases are TGTGCCAGCAGCTTGGCCCCCCAGGGGGCGGGAGAGACCCAGTACTTC. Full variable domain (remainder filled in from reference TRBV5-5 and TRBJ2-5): DAGVTQSPTHLIKTRGQQVTLRCSPISGHKSVSWYQQVLGQGPQFIFQYYEKEERGRGNFPDRFSARQFPNYSSELNVNALLLGDSALYLCASSLAPQGAGETQYFGPGTRLLVL.

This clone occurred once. The DNA of the CDR3 is TGCGCCAGCAGTCAATCGCCTAGCGGGGGGGCTGATACGCAGTATTTT. Residues: CASSQSPSGGADTQYF. The rearrangement uses TRBV23-1 and TRBJ2-3; 12 nucleotides align to TRBD2. TRBV23-1 is an open reading frame, and its role is uncertain. The CDR3 consists of 16 residues. V gave up 0 bases and J gave up 6 bases; unmatched junction bases: 4.

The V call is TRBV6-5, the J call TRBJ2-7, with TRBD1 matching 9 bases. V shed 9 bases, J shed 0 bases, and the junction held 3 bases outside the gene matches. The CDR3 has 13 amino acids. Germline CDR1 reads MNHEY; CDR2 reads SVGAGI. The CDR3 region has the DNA TGTGCCAGTGGGACAGGGAGCTCCTACGAGCAGTACTTC. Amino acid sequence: CASGTGSSYEQYF.

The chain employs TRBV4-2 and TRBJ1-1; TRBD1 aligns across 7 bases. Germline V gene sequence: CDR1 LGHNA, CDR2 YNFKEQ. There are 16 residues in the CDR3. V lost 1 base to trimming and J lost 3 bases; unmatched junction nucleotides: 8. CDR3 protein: CASSQAPAGGDTEAFF. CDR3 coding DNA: TGTGCCAGCAGCCAAGCCCCCGCAGGGGGAGACACTGAAGCTTTCTTT.

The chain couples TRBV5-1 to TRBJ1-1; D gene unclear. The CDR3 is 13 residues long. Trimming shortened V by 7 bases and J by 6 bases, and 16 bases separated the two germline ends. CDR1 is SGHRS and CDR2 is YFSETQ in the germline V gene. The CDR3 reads CASGWVSGSEAFF. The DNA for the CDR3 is TGCGCCAGCGGATGGGTCTCGGGGTCTGAAGCTTTCTTT. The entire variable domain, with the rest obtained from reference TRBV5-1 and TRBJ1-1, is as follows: KAGVTQTPRYLIKTRGQQVTLSCSPISGHRSVSWYQQTPGQGLQFLFEYFSETQRNKGNFPGRFSGRQFSNSRSEMNVSTLELGDSALYLCASGWVSGSEAFFGQGTRLTVV.

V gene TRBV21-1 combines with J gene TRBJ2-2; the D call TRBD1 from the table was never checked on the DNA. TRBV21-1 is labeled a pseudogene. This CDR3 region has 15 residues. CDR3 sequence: CASSKEQGLTGELFF. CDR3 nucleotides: TGTGCCAGCAGCAAAGAACAGGGGCTAACCGGGGAGCTGTTTTTT.

The DNA for the CDR3 is TGCAGCGCCTTCTTCCGGGACAGTAATCAGCCCCAGCATTTT. It codes for CSAFFRDSNQPQHF. V and J are TRBV29-1 and TRBJ1-5; 7 nucleotides match TRBD1. Germline V gene sequence: CDR1 SQVTM, CDR2 ANQGSEA. V trimming: 7 bases; J trimming: 4 bases; junction bases outside the gene matches: 10. The CDR3 runs 14 residues.

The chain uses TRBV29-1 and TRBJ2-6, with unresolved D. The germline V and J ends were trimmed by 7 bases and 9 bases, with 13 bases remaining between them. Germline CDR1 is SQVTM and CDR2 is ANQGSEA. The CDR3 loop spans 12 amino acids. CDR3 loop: CSALDTYNVLTF. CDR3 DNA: TGCAGCGCCCTCGACACATACAACGTCCTGACTTTC.

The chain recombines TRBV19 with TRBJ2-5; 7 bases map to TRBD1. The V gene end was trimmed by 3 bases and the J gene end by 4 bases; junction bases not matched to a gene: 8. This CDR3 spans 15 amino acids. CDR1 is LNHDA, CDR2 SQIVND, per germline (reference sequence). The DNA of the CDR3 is TGTGCCAGTAGTATTTCCACAGGGGTACGAGAGACCCAGTACTTC. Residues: CASSISTGVRETQYF.

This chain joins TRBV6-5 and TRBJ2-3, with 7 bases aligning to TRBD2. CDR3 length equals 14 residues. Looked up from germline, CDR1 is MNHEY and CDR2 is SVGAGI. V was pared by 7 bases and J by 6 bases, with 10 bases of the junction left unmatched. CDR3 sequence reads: CASTRGGNRDTQYF. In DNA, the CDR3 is TGTGCCAGCACCCGGGGAGGGAATAGGGATACGCAGTATTTT.

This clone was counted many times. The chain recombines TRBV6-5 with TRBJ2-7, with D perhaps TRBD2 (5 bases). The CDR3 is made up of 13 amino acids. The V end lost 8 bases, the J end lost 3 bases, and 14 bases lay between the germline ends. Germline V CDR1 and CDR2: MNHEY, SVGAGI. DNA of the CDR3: TGTGCCAGCCTACCGGGGATGGGCTACGAGCAGTACTTC. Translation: CASLPGMGYEQYF.